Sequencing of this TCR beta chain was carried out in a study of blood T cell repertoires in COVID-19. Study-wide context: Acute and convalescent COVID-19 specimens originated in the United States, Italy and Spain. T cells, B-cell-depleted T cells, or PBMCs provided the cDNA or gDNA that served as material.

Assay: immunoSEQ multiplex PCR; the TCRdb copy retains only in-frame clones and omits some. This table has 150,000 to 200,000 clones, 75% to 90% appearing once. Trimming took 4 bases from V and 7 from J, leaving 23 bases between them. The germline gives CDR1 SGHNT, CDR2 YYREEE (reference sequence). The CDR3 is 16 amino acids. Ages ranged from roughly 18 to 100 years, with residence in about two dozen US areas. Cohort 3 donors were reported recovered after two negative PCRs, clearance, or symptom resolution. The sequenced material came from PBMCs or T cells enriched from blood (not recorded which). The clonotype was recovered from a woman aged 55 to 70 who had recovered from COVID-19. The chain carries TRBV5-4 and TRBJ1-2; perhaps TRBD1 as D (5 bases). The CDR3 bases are TGTGCCAGCAGCGGGGGGGTGTTGCACGGAGACTCTGGCTACACCTTC. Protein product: CASSGGVLHGDSGYTF.